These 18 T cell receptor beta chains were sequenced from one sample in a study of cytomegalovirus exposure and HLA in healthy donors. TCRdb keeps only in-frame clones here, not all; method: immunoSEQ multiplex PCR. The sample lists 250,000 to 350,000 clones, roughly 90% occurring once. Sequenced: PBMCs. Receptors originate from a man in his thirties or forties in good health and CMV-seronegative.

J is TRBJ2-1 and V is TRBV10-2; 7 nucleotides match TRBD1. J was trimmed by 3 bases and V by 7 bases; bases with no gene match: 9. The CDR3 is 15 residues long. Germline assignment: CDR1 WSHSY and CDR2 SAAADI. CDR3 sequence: CASTLDRNDYNEQFF. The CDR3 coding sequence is TGCGCCAGCACCCTGGACAGGAACGACTACAATGAGCAGTTCTTC.

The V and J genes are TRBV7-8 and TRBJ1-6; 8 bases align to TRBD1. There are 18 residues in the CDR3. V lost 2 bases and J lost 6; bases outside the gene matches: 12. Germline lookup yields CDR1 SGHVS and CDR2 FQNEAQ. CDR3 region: CASSLSQFRGQGNSPLHF. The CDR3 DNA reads TGTGCCAGCAGCTTATCCCAATTCAGGGGGCAGGGTAATTCACCCCTCCACTTT. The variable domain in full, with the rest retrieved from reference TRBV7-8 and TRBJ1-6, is GAGVSQSPRYKVAKRGQDVALRCDPISGHVSLFWYQQALGQGPEFLTYFQNEAQLDKSGLPSDRFFAERPEGSVSTLKIQRTQQEDSAVYLCASSLSQFRGQGNSPLHFGNGTRLTVT.

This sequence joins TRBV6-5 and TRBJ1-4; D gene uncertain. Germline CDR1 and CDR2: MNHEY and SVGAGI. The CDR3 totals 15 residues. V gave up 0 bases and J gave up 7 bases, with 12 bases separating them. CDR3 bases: TGTGCCAGCAGTTACTCGGGGAGATCGAGTGAAAAACTGTTTTTT. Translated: CASSYSGRSSEKLFF.

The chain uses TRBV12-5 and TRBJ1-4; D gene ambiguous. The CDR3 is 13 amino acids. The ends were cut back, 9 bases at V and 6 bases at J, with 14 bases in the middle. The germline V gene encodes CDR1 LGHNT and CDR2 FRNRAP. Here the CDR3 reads CASTPGSYEKLFF. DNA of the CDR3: TGTGCTAGCACTCCGGGTTCTTATGAAAAACTGTTTTTT.

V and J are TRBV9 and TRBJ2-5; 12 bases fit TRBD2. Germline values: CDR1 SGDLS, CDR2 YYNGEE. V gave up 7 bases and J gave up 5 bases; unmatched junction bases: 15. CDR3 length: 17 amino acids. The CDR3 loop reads CASAQTTSGGFYETQYF. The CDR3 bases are TGTGCCAGCGCCCAGACGACTAGCGGGGGTTTTTATGAGACCCAGTACTTC. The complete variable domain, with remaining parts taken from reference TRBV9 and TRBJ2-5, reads DSGVTQTPKHLITATGQRVTLRCSPRSGDLSVYWYQQSLDQGLQFLIQYYNGEERAKGNILERFSAQQFPDLHSELNLSSLELGDSALYFCASAQTTSGGFYETQYFGPGTRLLVL.

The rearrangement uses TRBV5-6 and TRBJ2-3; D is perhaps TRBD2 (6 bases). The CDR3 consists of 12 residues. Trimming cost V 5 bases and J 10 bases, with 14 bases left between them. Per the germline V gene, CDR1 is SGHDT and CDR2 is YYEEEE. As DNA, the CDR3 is TGTGCCAGCAGTCGGGGGATAGGCGCGCAGTATTTT. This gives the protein CASSRGIGAQYF.

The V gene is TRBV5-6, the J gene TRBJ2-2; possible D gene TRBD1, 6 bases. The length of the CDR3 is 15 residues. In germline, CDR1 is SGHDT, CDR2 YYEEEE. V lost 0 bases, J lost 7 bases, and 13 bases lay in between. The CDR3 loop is CASSLEQGLGGELFF. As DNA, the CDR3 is TGTGCCAGCAGCTTGGAACAGGGATTAGGCGGGGAGCTGTTTTTT. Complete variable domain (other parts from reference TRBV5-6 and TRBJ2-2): DAGVTQSPTHLIKTRGQQVTLRCSPKSGHDTVSWYQQALGQGPQFIFQYYEEEERQRGNFPDRFSGHQFPNYSSELNVNALLLGDSALYLCASSLEQGLGGELFFGEGSRLTVL.

The CDR3 region is CASSARREVNYGYTF. CDR3 nucleotides: TGTGCCAGCAGCGCTCGCAGGGAGGTTAACTATGGCTACACCTTC. The chain recombines TRBV9 with TRBJ1-2; perhaps TRBD1 as D (5 bases). This CDR3 is 15 amino acids long. Germline CDR1 and CDR2: SGDLS and YYNGEE. V gave up 3 bases and J gave up 1 base, with 13 bases separating them.

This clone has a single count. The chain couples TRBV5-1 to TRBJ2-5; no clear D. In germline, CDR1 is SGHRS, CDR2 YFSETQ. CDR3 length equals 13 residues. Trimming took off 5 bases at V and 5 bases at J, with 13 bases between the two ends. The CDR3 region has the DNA TGCGCCAGCAGTTTGAGCGCGGATGAGACCCAGTACTTC. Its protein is CASSLSADETQYF.

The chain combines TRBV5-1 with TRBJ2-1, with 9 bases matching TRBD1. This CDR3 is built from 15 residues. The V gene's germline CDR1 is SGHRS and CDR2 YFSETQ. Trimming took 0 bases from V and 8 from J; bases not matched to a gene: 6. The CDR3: CASSLGTGEIDEQFF. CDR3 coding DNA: TGCGCCAGCAGCTTGGGGACAGGGGAAATCGATGAGCAGTTCTTC.

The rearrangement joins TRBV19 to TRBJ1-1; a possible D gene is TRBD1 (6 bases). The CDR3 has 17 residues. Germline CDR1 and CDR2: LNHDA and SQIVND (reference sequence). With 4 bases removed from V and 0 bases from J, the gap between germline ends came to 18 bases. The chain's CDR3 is CASSRITGNRVNTEAFF. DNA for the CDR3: TGTGCCAGTAGTAGGATCACAGGGAATCGGGTGAACACTGAAGCTTTCTTT.

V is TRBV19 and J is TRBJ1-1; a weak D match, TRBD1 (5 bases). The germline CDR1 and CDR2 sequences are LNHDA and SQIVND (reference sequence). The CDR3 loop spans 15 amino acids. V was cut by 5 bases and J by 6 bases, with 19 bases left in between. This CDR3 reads CASSPQRGKSAEAFF. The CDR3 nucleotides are TGTGCCAGTAGTCCCCAGCGGGGCAAGAGTGCTGAAGCTTTCTTT.

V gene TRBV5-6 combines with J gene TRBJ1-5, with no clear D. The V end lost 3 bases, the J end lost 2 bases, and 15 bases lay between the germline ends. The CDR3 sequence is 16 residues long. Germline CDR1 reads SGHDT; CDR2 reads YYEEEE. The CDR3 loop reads CASSSQRGSGNQPQHF. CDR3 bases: TGTGCCAGCAGCTCGCAACGGGGTTCCGGCAATCAGCCCCAGCATTTT. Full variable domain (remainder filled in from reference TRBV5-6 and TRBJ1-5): DAGVTQSPTHLIKTRGQQVTLRCSPKSGHDTVSWYQQALGQGPQFIFQYYEEEERQRGNFPDRFSGHQFPNYSSELNVNALLLGDSALYLCASSSQRGSGNQPQHFGDGTRLSIL.

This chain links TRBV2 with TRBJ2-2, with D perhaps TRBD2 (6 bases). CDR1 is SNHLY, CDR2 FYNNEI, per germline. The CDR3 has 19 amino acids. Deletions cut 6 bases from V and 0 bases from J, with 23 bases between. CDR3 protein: CASSDPPGRGNSNTGELFF. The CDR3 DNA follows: TGTGCCAGCAGCGACCCCCCGGGACGGGGGAACTCGAACACCGGGGAGCTGTTTTTT.

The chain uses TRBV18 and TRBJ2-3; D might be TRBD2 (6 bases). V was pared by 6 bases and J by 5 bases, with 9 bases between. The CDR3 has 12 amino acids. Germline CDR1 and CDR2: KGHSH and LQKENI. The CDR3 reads CASSEGGDTQYF. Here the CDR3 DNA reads TGTGCCAGCTCGGAGGGTGGAGATACGCAGTATTTT.

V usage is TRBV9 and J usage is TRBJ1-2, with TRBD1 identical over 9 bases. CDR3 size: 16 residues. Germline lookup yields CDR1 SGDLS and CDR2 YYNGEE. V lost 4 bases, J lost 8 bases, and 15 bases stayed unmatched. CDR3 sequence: CASSPRDRASLGGYTF. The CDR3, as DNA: TGTGCCAGCAGCCCTCGGGACAGGGCTTCGTTAGGGGGCTACACCTTC.

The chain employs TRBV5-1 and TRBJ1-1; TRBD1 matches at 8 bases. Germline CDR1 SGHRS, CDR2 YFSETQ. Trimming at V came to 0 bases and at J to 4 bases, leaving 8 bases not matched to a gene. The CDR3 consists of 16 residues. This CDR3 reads CASSLGQGLGVTEAFF. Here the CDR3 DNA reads TGCGCCAGCAGCTTGGGACAGGGGTTGGGAGTCACTGAAGCTTTCTTT.

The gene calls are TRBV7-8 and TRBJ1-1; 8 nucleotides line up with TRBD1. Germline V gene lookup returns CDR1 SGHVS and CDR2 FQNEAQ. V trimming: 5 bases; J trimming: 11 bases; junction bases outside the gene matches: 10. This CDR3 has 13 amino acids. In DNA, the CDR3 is TGTGCCAGCAGCAAAGGGACAGGTTTGGGGGCTTTCTTT. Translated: CASSKGTGLGAFF.